These 29 T cell receptor beta chains were sequenced from one sample in a study of blood T cell repertoires in COVID-19. Data came from immunoSEQ multiplex PCR; TCRdb stores just in-frame clones and leaves some out. The profile shows roughly 150,000 clones, approximately 90% of them singletons. Source material: peripheral blood. These receptors were taken from a man aged 18 to 30 with COVID-19, enrolled during active disease.

DNA for the CDR3: TGTGCCTGGAGTTACAGGGATAATTCACCCCTCCACTTT. Its protein is CAWSYRDNSPLHF. This chain links TRBV30 with TRBJ1-6; possibly TRBD1 for D (6 bases). V was pared by 2 bases and J by 5 bases, with 7 bases between. The germline gives CDR1 GTSNPN, CDR2 SVGIG (reference sequence). This CDR3 has 13 amino acids.

This chain links TRBV9 with TRBJ2-3; D unresolved. V dropped 4 bases and J dropped 2 bases, with 8 bases sitting between them. CDR3 length: 13 amino acids. Germline CDR1 and CDR2: SGDLS and YYNGEE. DNA for the CDR3: TGTGCCAGCAGCCTCCTAAACACAGATACGCAGTATTTT. Translated: CASSLLNTDTQYF.

The gene calls are TRBV5-6 and TRBJ1-2; the match to TRBD1 covers 7 bases. The germline gives CDR1 SGHDT, CDR2 YYEEEE. The J segment lost 6 bases and the V segment lost 4 bases, leaving 9 bases of the junction unmatched. This CDR3 is 14 amino acids long. The CDR3 here is CASSRGTAYNGYTF. CDR3 nucleotide sequence: TGTGCCAGCAGCAGGGGGACAGCCTATAATGGCTACACCTTC.

The chain joins TRBV11-2 to TRBJ1-1; 7 positions agree with TRBD1. Germline values: CDR1 SGHAT, CDR2 FQNNGV. J gave up 3 bases and V 3 bases, and 4 bases lay outside the gene matches. This CDR3 comprises 14 residues. The CDR3 spells CASSLTGSHTEAFF. CDR3 bases: TGTGCCAGCAGCTTGACAGGGTCTCACACTGAAGCTTTCTTT.

This chain joins TRBV11-2 and TRBJ2-7; TRBD1 matches 8 bases. In germline, CDR1 is SGHAT, CDR2 FQNNGV. The CDR3 runs 13 residues. The J segment lost 3 bases and the V segment lost 5 bases, leaving 3 bases of the junction unmatched. CDR3 residues: CASSIGTGYEQYF. In DNA, the CDR3 is TGTGCCAGCAGCATTGGGACAGGCTACGAGCAGTACTTC.

The rearrangement joins TRBV19 to TRBJ2-7; 10 bases match TRBD2. Trimming at V came to 3 bases and at J to 3 bases, leaving 5 bases not matched to a gene. The CDR3 is made up of 15 amino acids. CDR1 is LNHDA and CDR2 is SQIVND in the germline V gene (reference sequence). CDR3 protein: CASSMSSGRVYEQYF. In DNA, the CDR3 is TGTGCCAGTAGTATGTCAAGCGGGAGGGTCTACGAGCAGTACTTC.

The chain uses TRBV4-1 and TRBJ1-2, with D hard to call. V was pared by 1 base and J by 4 bases, with 10 bases between. This CDR3 has 14 amino acids. Per germline, CDR1 MGHRA and CDR2 YSYEKL. CDR3 in amino acids: CASSQVTLGYGYTF. The CDR3 DNA sequence: TGCGCCAGCAGCCAAGTTACGCTAGGCTATGGCTACACCTTC.

The gene calls are TRBV24-1 and TRBJ2-1, with D perhaps matching TRBD1 (6 bases). The length of the CDR3 is 14 residues. Trimming removed 2 bases at V and 9 bases at J, with 13 bases between. Germline V lookup: CDR1 KGHDR, CDR2 SFDVKD. The CDR3 loop is CATSDSGEGGEQFF. Written as DNA, the CDR3 is TGTGCCACCAGTGATTCAGGGGAAGGGGGTGAGCAGTTCTTC.

The chain is built from TRBV14 and TRBJ2-7; the D gene is possibly TRBD1 (7 bases). V lost 0 bases and J lost 3, with 15 bases in between. CDR1 SGHDN and CDR2 FVKESK come from the germline V gene. CDR3 length: 16 amino acids. CDR3 sequence: CASSQDHGGGSYEQYF. CDR3 sequence (DNA): TGTGCCAGCAGCCAAGATCACGGAGGGGGCAGCTACGAGCAGTACTTC.

As concerns this clone: At one end, the junction sequence differs from germline, possibly due to a read error. The J gene is TRBJ1-4, the V gene TRBV28; 7 bases fit TRBD1. The germline CDR1 and CDR2 sequences are MDHEN and SYDVKM. This CDR3 is built from 14 residues. CDR3 coding DNA: TGTGCCAGCACTGAGACAGGGAGGCCTGAAAAACTGCTTTTT. Protein sequence: CASTETGRPEKLLF.

This chain connects TRBV7-9 to TRBJ2-2; 9 bases fit TRBD1. The CDR3 is 14 amino acids. Germline V lookup: CDR1 SEHNR, CDR2 FQNEAQ (reference sequence). V was pared by 10 bases and J by 5 bases, with 8 bases of the junction left unmatched. CDR3 loop: CATDRDRVTGELFF. The DNA of the CDR3 is TGTGCCACTGATAGGGACAGGGTGACCGGGGAGCTGTTTTTT.

The chain joins TRBV28 to TRBJ2-5; perhaps TRBD1 as D (6 bases). V lost 6 bases to trimming and J lost 2 bases, with 13 bases between them. CDR1 and CDR2 (germline): MDHEN, SYDVKM. The CDR3 contains 14 residues. The CDR3 here is CASRRPGTQETQYF. The CDR3, as DNA: TGTGCCAGCAGACGACCCGGGACACAAGAGACCCAGTACTTC.

The chain links TRBV5-1 to TRBJ1-6; TRBD1 matches at 7 bases. Per germline, CDR1 SGHRS and CDR2 YFSETQ. CDR3 length: 14 residues. Trimming took 1 base from V and 7 from J; bases not matched to a gene: 2. CDR3 sequence: CASSLNRGNSPLHF. The CDR3 DNA follows: TGCGCCAGCAGCTTGAACAGGGGCAATTCACCCCTCCACTTT.

This chain connects TRBV19 to TRBJ2-1; the match to TRBD2 covers 7 bases. V trimming: 7 bases; J trimming: 4 bases; junction bases outside the gene matches: 7. The CDR3 runs to 14 residues. Germline loops: CDR1 LNHDA, CDR2 SQIVND (reference sequence). This chain's CDR3 is CASTGGSVYNEQFF. In DNA, the CDR3 is TGTGCCAGTACTGGCGGGAGTGTTTACAATGAGCAGTTCTTC.

The V gene is TRBV28, the J gene TRBJ2-7, with 14 bases that match TRBD2. The CDR3 totals 16 residues. The V gene's germline CDR1 is MDHEN and CDR2 SYDVKM. The trim removed 6 bases at V and 4 bases at J, leaving 8 bases unmatched. For the CDR3, the DNA is TGTGCCAGCAGCAAACTCGGGACTAGCGGGAGTTACGAGCAGTACTTC. Its protein product is CASSKLGTSGSYEQYF. The full variable domain, in which reference TRBV28 and TRBJ2-7 provide the parts outside the CDR3, is DVKVTQSSRYLVKRTGEKVFLECVQDMDHENMFWYRQDPGLGLRLIYFSYDVKMKEKGDIPEGYSVSREKKERFSLILESASTNQTSMYLCASSKLGTSGSYEQYFGPGTRLTVT.

The CDR3 loop is CASSQFTGSNQPQHF. The CDR3 nucleotides read TGTGCCAGCAGCCAATTTACGGGGAGCAATCAGCCCCAGCATTTT. This chain connects TRBV16 to TRBJ1-5; D gene ambiguous. Between the trimmed V and J ends, which lost 1 base and 1 base, there was a span of 8 bases. Germline CDR1 and CDR2: KGHSY and FQNENV. This CDR3 has 15 residues.

There are a few counts of this clone. J is TRBJ2-1 and V is TRBV4-3; tentatively, D is TRBD2 (6 bases). The CDR3 covers 14 residues. V lost 0 bases and J 7 bases, leaving 10 bases between the germline ends. In germline, CDR1 is LGHNA, CDR2 YSLEER. The CDR3 is CASSQDLGGNEQFF. The CDR3 coding sequence is TGCGCCAGCAGCCAAGATTTAGGAGGGAATGAGCAGTTCTTC.

CDR3 amino acids: CASSWQGPPSYEQYF. CDR3 in DNA: TGTGCCAGCAGTTGGCAGGGGCCACCCTCCTACGAGCAGTACTTC. This chain joins TRBV28 and TRBJ2-7; a weak D match, TRBD1 (6 bases). The length of the CDR3 is 15 residues. V lost 4 bases to trimming and J lost 0 bases, with 13 bases between them. Per the germline V gene, CDR1 is MDHEN and CDR2 is SYDVKM.

The chain is built from TRBV3-1 (or the pseudogene TRBV3-2) and TRBJ2-2, with 11 nucleotides matching TRBD2. Unmatched junction bases numbered 4, after V lost 6 bases and J lost 1 base. Per germline, CDR1 LGHDT and CDR2 YNNKEL (reference sequence). CDR3 length: 16 amino acids. DNA for the CDR3: TGTGCCAGCAGACTTACTAGCGGGGGGAACACCGGGGAGCTGTTTTTT. Protein: CASRLTSGGNTGELFF.

This rearrangement joins TRBV7-2 to TRBJ2-1; 12 bases are a match to TRBD2. CDR1 and CDR2 from the germline V gene are SGHTA and FQGNSA. This CDR3 is built from 14 residues. Losses at the gene ends were 0 bases for V and 12 bases for J; bases not matched to a gene: 3. The CDR3, as DNA: TGTGCCAGCAGCTTAGCGCCGGGACTAGCGGGGCAGTTCTTC. Translated: CASSLAPGLAGQFF.

This clone was observed a single time. This chain connects TRBV12-2 to TRBJ1-5; the DNA was not used to check the table's D call, TRBD1. TRBV12-2 is deemed a pseudogene. The CDR3 contains 12 residues. CDR3 DNA: TGTGCAAGTCGCTTACGGCAGGGGCCGCCGCATTTT. It codes for CASRLRQGPPHF.

The gene calls are TRBV7-9 and TRBJ2-4; tentatively, D is TRBD1 (6 bases). V was clipped by 3 bases and J by 7 bases, with 16 bases between them. The CDR3 has 15 residues. The V gene's germline CDR1 is SEHNR and CDR2 FQNEAQ (reference sequence). CDR3 sequence: CASSFSSRGSNIQYF. CDR3 DNA sequence: TGTGCCAGCAGCTTCTCGTCCAGGGGATCTAACATTCAGTACTTC.

The chain recombines TRBV5-1 with TRBJ2-7; 7 bases line up with TRBD1. J lost 4 bases, V lost 2 bases, and 6 bases had no gene match. In germline, CDR1 is SGHRS, CDR2 YFSETQ. The CDR3 runs to 14 residues. CDR3 DNA: TGCGCCAGCAGCTTCCGGACAGGAGGTTACGAGCAGTACTTC. Residues: CASSFRTGGYEQYF.

This chain connects TRBV15 to TRBJ2-2; D ambiguous. With 8 bases removed from V and 5 bases from J, the gap between germline ends came to 9 bases. The CDR3 covers 12 residues. Germline lookup yields CDR1 LNHNV and CDR2 YYDKDF (reference sequence). DNA for the CDR3: TGTGCCACCGAACCGGGTACCGGGGAGCTGTTTTTT. It translates to CATEPGTGELFF. Full variable domain (outside the CDR3, taken from reference TRBV15 and TRBJ2-2): DAMVIQNPRYQVTQFGKPVTLSCSQTLNHNVMYWYQQKSSQAPKLLFHYYDKDFNNEADTPDNFQSRRPNTSFCFLDIRSPGLGDTAMYLCATEPGTGELFFGEGSRLTVL.

V gene TRBV28 combines with J gene TRBJ1-5; 7 nucleotides line up with TRBD1. Germline CDR1 is MDHEN and CDR2 is SYDVKM. The CDR3 consists of 15 residues. The V segment lost 10 bases and the J segment 4 bases; nucleotides outside the gene matches: 13. The CDR3 nucleotides are TGTGCCACGGGGGGGTGGGACAGCCAAAATCAGCCCCAGCATTTT. Residues: CATGGWDSQNQPQHF.

This chain connects TRBV19 to TRBJ2-1; maybe TRBD1 (5 bases). With 5 bases removed from V and 0 bases from J, the gap between germline ends came to 11 bases. The germline V gene encodes CDR1 LNHDA and CDR2 SQIVND (reference sequence). The CDR3 is 15 amino acids. CDR3 nucleotide sequence: TGTGCCAGTAGTCCCTTAGACAGCTCCTACAATGAGCAGTTCTTC. Translation: CASSPLDSSYNEQFF.

A single count supports this clone. The genes are TRBV2 and TRBJ2-6, with D possibly TRBD1 on 5 matching bases. The CDR3 has 15 amino acids. V was cut by 8 bases and J by 0 bases, with 11 bases left in between. Germline-derived CDR1 and CDR2 are SNHLY and FYNNEI. CDR3 bases: TGTGCCAGCCTCAGGGCAGTCTCTGGGGCCAACGTCCTGACTTTC. Translated, it gives CASLRAVSGANVLTF.

DNA for the CDR3: TGTGCCAGCAGCCAAGATAGCCGGACTAGCGGGTCCTACGAGCAGTACTTC. It translates to CASSQDSRTSGSYEQYF. The chain combines TRBV3-1 (or the pseudogene TRBV3-2) with TRBJ2-7, with 11 positions matching TRBD2. CDR3 size: 17 residues. Germline CDR1 reads LGHDT; CDR2 reads YNNKEL (reference sequence). The V and J ends lost 0 bases and 1 base, in that order; junction bases with no gene match: 5.

The CDR3 coding sequence is TGTGCCAGCAGCCAAGATCCAGGCGGGAGTATGGATGAGCAGTTCTTC. Translation gives CASSQDPGGSMDEQFF. The V gene is TRBV3-1 (or the pseudogene TRBV3-2), the J gene TRBJ2-1; 7 positions agree with TRBD2. Germline CDR1 LGHDT, CDR2 YNNKEL (reference sequence). Losses at the gene ends were 0 bases for V and 8 bases for J; bases not matched to a gene: 10. The CDR3 has 16 amino acids.